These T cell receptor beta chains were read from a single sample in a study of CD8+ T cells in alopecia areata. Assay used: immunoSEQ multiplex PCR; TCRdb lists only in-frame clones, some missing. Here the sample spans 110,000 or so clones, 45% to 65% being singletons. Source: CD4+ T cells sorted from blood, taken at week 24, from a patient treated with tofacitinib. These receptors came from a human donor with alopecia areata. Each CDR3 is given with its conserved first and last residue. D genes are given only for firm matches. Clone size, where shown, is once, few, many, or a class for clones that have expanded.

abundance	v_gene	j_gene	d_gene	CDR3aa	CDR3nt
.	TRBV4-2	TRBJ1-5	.	CASSQEKSNQPQHF	TGTGCCAGCAGCCAAGAGAAAAGTAATCAGCCCCAGCATTTT
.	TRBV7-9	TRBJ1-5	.	CASSRGGANQPQHF	TGTGCCAGCAGCCGAGGGGGGGCTAATCAGCCCCAGCATTTT
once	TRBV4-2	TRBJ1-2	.	CASSQETTYGYTF	TGTGCCAGCAGCCAAGAGACAACCTATGGCTACACCTTC
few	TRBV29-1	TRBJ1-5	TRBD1	CSVTAGTGGNQPQHF	TGCAGCGTCACCGCCGGGACAGGGGGCAATCAGCCCCAGCATTTT
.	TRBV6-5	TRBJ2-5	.	CASRRGAWETQYF	TGTGCCAGCCGGAGGGGGGCTTGGGAGACCCAGTACTTC
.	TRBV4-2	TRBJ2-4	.	CASSQRGAKNIQYF	TGTGCCAGCAGCCAACGGGGAGCCAAAAACATTCAGTACTTC
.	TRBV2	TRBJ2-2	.	CASSEAVPGELFF	TGTGCCAGCAGTGAAGCAGTGCCCGGGGAGCTGTTTTTT
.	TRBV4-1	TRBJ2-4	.	CASSLDTLAKNIQYF	TGCGCCAGCAGCCTTGATACGTTAGCCAAAAACATTCAGTACTTC
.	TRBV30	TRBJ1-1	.	CAWRREGTEAFF	TGTGCCTGGAGGCGAGAGGGCACTGAAGCTTTCTTT
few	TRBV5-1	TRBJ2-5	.	CASRRGEQETQYF	TGCGCCAGCAGGAGAGGAGAGCAAGAGACCCAGTACTTC
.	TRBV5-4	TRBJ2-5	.	CASSLSADQETQYF	TGTGCCAGCAGCTTGTCTGCAGACCAAGAGACCCAGTACTTC
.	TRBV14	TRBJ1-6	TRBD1	CASSQGTGRNSPLHF	TGTGCCAGCAGCCAAGGGACAGGGCGTAATTCACCCCTCCACTTT
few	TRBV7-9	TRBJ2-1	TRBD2	CASSSGTSYTNEQFF	TGTGCCAGCAGCTCCGGGACTAGCTACACCAATGAGCAGTTCTTC
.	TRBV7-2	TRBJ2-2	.	CASSLAQGGELFF	TGTGCCAGCAGCTTAGCGCAGGGCGGGGAGCTGTTTTTT
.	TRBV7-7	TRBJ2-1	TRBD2	CASSPGRLAVLNEQFF	TGTGCTAGCAGCCCCGGCCGACTAGCCGTCTTGAATGAGCAGTTCTTC
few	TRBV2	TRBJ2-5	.	CASSEQARTQYF	TGTGCCAGCAGTGAGCAGGCTAGGACCCAGTACTTC
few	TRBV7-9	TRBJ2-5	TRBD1	CASRRDRGRETQYF	TGTGCCAGCAGACGGGACAGGGGGCGAGAGACCCAGTACTTC
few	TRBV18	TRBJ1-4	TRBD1	CASSPGTGGEKLFF	TGTGCCAGCTCACCTGGGACAGGGGGCGAAAAACTGTTTTTT
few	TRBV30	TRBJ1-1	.	CAWQGYTEAFF	TGTGCCTGGCAGGGATACACTGAAGCTTTCTTT
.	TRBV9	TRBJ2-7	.	CASSVARGGLYEQYF	TGTGCCAGCAGCGTGGCCCGTGGGGGGCTTTACGAGCAGTACTTC
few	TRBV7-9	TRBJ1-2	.	CASRPANDAYGYTF	TGTGCCAGCAGGCCAGCGAACGACGCCTATGGCTACACCTTC
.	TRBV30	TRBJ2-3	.	CAWSRGGPRTDTQYF	TGTGCCTGGAGTAGAGGGGGACCTCGCACAGATACGCAGTATTTT
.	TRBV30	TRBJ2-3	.	CAWSGKGSSLDTQYF	TGTGCCTGGAGCGGGAAAGGTTCTAGCCTGGATACGCAGTATTTT
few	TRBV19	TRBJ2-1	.	CASRQGGGSEQFF	TGTGCCAGCAGACAGGGCGGGGGGAGTGAGCAGTTCTTC
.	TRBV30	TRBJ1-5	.	CAWSVWDRQPQHF	TGTGCCTGGAGTGTATGGGACCGACAGCCCCAGCATTTT
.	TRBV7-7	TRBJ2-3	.	CASSLGSGDTQYF	TGTGCTAGCAGCTTAGGGTCCGGAGATACGCAGTATTTT
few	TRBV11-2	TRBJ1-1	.	CASSPLGTEAFF	TGTGCCAGCAGTCCACTCGGAACTGAAGCTTTCTTT
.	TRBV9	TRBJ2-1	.	CASSVEGGFSEQFF	TGTGCCAGCAGCGTAGAGGGGGGTTTCAGTGAGCAGTTCTTC
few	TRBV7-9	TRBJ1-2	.	CASSPGVGGYTF	TGTGCCAGCAGCCCAGGAGTTGGCGGCTACACCTTC
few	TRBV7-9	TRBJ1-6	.	CASSLTENSPLHF	TGTGCCAGCAGCTTGACGGAAAATTCACCCCTCCACTTT
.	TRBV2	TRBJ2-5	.	CASSVGDLAQYF	TGTGCCAGCAGTGTCGGGGACCTGGCCCAGTACTTC
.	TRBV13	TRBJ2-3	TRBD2	CASSMSGLAPSTDTQYF	TGTGCCAGCAGCATGTCGGGACTAGCTCCTAGCACAGATACGCAGTATTTT
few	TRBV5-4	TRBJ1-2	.	CASSLAGGYGYTF	TGTGCCAGCAGCTTGGCAGGAGGGTATGGCTACACCTTC
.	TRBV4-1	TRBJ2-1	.	CASSQGNKFHYNEQFF	TGCGCCAGCAGCCAGGGGAATAAGTTCCACTACAATGAGCAGTTCTTC
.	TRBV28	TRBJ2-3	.	CASSLAATFTDTQYF	TGTGCCAGCAGTTTAGCGGCGACTTTCACAGATACGCAGTATTTT
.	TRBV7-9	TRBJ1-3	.	CASSAKRSGRSGNTIYF	TGTGCCAGCAGCGCGAAAAGGTCAGGGAGGTCTGGAAACACCATATATTTT
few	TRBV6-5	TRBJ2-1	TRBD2	CASRPSGGGNEQFF	TGTGCCAGCAGACCAAGCGGGGGGGGCAATGAGCAGTTCTTC
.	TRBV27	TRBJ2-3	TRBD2	CASSRAGNTDTQYF	TGTGCCAGCAGCCGAGCGGGGAACACAGATACGCAGTATTTT
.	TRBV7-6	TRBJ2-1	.	CASSSGVGQFF	TGTGCCAGCAGCTCGGGGGTGGGGCAGTTCTTC
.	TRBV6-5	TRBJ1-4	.	CASSPFRSNEKLFF	TGTGCCAGCAGCCCATTTCGATCTAATGAAAAACTGTTTTTT
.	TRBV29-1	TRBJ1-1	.	CSVEDLTGLWIAEAFF	TGCAGCGTTGAAGATCTGACAGGCCTTTGGATCGCTGAAGCTTTCTTT
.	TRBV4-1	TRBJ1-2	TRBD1	CASSPRDRDFGGYTF	TGCGCCAGCAGCCCCCGAGACAGGGACTTTGGTGGCTACACCTTC
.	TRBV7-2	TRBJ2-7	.	CASSYRYEQYF	TGTGCCAGCAGCTACCGTTACGAGCAGTACTTC
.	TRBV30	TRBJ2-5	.	CAWSVEGLEETQYF	TGTGCCTGGAGTGTGGAGGGTCTGGAAGAGACCCAGTACTTC
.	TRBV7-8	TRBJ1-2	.	CASSSQGWAGYTF	TGTGCCAGCAGCTCGCAGGGGTGGGCTGGCTACACCTTC
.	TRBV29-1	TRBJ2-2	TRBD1	CSVGDRGNTGELFF	TGCAGCGTTGGGGACAGGGGTAACACCGGGGAGCTGTTTTTT
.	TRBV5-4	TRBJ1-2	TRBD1	CASSLPGTGDYGYTF	TGTGCCAGCAGCTTGCCCGGGACAGGGGACTATGGCTACACCTTC
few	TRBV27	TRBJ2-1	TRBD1	CASSLGQGVYNEQFF	TGTGCCAGCAGTTTGGGACAGGGGGTCTACAATGAGCAGTTCTTC
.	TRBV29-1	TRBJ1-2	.	CSVAAVNYGYTF	TGCAGCGTTGCGGCGGTGAACTATGGCTACACCTTC
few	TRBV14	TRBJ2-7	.	CASSQVRYEQYF	TGTGCCAGCAGCCAAGTGAGGTACGAGCAGTACTTC
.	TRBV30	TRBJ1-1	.	CAWSVGFTEAFF	TGTGCCTGGAGTGTAGGATTCACTGAAGCTTTCTTT
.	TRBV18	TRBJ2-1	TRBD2	CASSPPTSGGADSEQFF	TGTGCCAGCTCACCACCCACTAGCGGGGGGGCTGACTCTGAGCAGTTCTTC
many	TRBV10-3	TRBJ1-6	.	CAIRRETYNSPLHF	TGTGCCATCCGGAGGGAGACGTATAATTCACCCCTCCACTTT
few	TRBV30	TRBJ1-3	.	CAWSSGVSGNTIYF	TGTGCCTGGAGCAGCGGGGTCTCTGGAAACACCATATATTTT
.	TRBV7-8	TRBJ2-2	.	CASSPMGSGELFF	TGTGCCAGCAGCCCGATGGGATCCGGGGAGCTGTTTTTT